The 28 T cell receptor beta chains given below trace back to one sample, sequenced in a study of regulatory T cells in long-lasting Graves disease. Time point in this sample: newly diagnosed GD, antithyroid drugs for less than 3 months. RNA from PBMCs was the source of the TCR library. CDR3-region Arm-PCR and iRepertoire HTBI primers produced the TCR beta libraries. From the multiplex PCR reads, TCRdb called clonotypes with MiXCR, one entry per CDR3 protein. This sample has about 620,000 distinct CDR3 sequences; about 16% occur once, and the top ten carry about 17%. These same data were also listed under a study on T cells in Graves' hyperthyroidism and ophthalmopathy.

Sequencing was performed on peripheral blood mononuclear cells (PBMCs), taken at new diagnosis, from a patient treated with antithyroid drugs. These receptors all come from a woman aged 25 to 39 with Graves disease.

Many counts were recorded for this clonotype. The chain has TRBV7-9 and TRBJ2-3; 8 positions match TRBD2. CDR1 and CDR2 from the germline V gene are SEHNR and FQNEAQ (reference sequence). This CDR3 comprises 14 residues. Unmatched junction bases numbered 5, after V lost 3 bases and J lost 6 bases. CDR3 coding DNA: TGTGCCAGCAGCTTGGGAGCGGGAGTGGATACGCAGTATTTT. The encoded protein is CASSLGAGVDTQYF.

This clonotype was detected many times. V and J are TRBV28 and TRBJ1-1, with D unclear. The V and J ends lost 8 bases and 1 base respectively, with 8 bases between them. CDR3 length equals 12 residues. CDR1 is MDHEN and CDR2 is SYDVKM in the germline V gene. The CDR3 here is CASADGNTEAFF. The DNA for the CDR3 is TGTGCCAGCGCGGACGGGAACACTGAAGCTTTCTTT. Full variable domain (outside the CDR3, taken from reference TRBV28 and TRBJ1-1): DVKVTQSSRYLVKRTGEKVFLECVQDMDHENMFWYRQDPGLGLRLIYFSYDVKMKEKGDIPEGYSVSREKKERFSLILESASTNQTSMYLCASADGNTEAFFGQGTRLTVV.

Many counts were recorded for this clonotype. CDR3 sequence (DNA): TGTGCCAGCAGCAGAACAGGAGATAACTATGGCTACACCTTC. Translating gives CASSRTGDNYGYTF. The chain combines TRBV6-1 with TRBJ1-2; TRBD1 might be the D (5 bases). V was pared by 6 bases and J by 1 base, with 12 bases between. Germline V gene lookup returns CDR1 MNHNS and CDR2 SASEGT. The CDR3 contains 14 residues.

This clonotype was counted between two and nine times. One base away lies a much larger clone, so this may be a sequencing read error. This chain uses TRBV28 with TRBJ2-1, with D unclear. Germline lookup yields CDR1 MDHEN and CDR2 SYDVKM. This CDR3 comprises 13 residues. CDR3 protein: CAGSLPGSNEQFF. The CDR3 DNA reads TGTGCCGGCAGTTTACCCGGCAGCAATGAGCAGTTCTTC. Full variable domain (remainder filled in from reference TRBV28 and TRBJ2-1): DVKVTQSSRYLVKRTGEKVFLECVQDMDHENMFWYRQDPGLGLRLIYFSYDVKMKEKGDIPEGYSVSREKKERFSLILESASTNQTSMYLCAGSLPGSNEQFFGPGTRLTVL.

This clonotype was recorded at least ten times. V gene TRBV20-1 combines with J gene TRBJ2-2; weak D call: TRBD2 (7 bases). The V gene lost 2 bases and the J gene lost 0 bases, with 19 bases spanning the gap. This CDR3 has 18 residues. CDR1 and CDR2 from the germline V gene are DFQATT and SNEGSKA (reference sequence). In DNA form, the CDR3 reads TGCAGTGCTAGACCCATTGCGGGGGCAGGATCGAACACCGGGGAGCTGTTTTTT. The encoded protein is CSARPIAGAGSNTGELFF.

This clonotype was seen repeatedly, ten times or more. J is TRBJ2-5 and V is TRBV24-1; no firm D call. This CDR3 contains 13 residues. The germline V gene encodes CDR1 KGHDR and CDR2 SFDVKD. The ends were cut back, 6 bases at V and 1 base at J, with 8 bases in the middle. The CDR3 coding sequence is TGTGCCACCAGTCGTCGAACCCAAGAGACCCAGTACTTC. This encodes CATSRRTQETQYF.

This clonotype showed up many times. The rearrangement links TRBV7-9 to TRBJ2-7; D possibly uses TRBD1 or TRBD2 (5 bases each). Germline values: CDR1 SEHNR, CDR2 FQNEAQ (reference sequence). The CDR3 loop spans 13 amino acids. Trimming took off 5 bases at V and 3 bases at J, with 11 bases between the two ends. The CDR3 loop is CASSPGTRYEQYF. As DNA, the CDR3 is TGTGCCAGCAGCCCCGGGACGCGCTACGAGCAGTACTTC.

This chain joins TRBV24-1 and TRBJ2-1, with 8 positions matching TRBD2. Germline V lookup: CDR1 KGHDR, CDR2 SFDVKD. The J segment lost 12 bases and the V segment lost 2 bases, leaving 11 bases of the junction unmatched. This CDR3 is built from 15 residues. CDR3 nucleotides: TGTGCCACCAGTGATTCGGTTCTCCGGGGGGGGGGGCAGTTCTTC. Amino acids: CATSDSVLRGGGQFF.

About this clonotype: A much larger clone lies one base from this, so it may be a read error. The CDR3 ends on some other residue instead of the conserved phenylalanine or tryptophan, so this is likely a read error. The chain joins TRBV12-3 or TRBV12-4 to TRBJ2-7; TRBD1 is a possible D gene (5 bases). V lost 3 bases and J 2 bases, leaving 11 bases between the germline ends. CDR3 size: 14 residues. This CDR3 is CASSFWGGTYEQYS. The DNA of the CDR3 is TGTGCCAGCAGTTTTTGGGGCGGAACCTACGAGCAGTACTCC.

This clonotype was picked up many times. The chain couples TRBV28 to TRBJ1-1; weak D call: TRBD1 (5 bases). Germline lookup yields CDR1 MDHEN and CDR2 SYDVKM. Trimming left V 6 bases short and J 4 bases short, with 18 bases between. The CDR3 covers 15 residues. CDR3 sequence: CASSQTGLWVTEAFF. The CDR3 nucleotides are TGTGCCAGCAGCCAAACAGGTTTGTGGGTCACTGAAGCTTTCTTT.

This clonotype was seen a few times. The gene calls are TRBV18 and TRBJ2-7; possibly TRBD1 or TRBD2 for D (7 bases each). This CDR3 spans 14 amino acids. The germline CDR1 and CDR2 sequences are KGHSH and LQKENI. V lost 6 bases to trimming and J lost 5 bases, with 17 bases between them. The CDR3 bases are TGTGCCAGCTCCCAGGGGGGGGCGAAGAACGAGCAGTACTTC. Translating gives CASSQGGAKNEQYF.

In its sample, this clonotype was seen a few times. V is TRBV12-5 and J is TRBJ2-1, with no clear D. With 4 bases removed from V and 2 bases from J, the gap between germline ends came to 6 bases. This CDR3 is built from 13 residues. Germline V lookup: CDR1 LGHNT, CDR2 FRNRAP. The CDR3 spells CASGSSTYNEQFF. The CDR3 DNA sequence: TGTGCTAGTGGTTCCTCCACCTACAATGAGCAGTTCTTC.

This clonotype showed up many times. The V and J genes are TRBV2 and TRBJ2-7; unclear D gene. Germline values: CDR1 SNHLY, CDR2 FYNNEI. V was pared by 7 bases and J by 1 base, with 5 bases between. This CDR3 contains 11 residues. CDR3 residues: CASKRSYEQYF. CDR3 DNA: TGTGCCAGCAAGAGGTCCTACGAGCAGTACTTC.

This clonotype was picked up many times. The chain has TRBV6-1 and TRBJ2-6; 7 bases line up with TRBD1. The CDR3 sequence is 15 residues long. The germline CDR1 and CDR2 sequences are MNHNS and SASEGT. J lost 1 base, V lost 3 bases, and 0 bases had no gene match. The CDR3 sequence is CASSEGQSGANVLTF. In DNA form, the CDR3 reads TGTGCCAGCAGTGAGGGACAGTCTGGGGCCAACGTCCTGACTTTC.

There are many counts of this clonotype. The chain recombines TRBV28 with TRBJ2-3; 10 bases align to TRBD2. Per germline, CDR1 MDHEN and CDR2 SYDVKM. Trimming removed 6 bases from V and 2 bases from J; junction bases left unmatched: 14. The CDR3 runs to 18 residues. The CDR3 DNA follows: TGTGCCAGCAGCCCGGGATTCCCACTAGCGGGGCACACAGATACGCAGTATTTT. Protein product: CASSPGFPLAGHTDTQYF. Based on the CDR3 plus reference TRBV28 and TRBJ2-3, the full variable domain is DVKVTQSSRYLVKRTGEKVFLECVQDMDHENMFWYRQDPGLGLRLIYFSYDVKMKEKGDIPEGYSVSREKKERFSLILESASTNQTSMYLCASSPGFPLAGHTDTQYFGPGTRLTVL.

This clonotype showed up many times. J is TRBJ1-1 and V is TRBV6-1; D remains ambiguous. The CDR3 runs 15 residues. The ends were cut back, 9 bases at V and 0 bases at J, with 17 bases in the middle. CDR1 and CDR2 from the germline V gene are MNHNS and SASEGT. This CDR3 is CASLDPPPMNTEAFF. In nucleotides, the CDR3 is TGTGCCAGTCTCGACCCCCCACCCATGAACACTGAAGCTTTCTTT.

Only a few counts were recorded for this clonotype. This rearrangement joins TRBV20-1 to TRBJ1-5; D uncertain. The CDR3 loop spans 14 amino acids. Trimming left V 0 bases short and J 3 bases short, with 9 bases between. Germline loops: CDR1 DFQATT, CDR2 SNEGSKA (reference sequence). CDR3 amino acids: CSARDPRFNQPQHF. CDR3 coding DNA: TGCAGTGCTAGAGATCCCAGATTCAATCAGCCCCAGCATTTT.

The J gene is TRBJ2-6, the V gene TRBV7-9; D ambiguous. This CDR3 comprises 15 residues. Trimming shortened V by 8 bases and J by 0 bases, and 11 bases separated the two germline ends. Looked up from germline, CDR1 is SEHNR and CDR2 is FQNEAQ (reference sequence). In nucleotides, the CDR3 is TGTGCCAGCTCACCCCAGGCCTCTGGGGCCAACGTCCTGACTTTC. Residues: CASSPQASGANVLTF. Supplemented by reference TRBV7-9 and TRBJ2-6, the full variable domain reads DTGVSQNPRHKITKRGQNVTFRCDPISEHNRLYWYRQTLGQGPEFLTYFQNEAQLEKSRLLSDRFSAERPKGSFSTLEIQRTEQGDSAMYLCASSPQASGANVLTFGAGSRLTVL.

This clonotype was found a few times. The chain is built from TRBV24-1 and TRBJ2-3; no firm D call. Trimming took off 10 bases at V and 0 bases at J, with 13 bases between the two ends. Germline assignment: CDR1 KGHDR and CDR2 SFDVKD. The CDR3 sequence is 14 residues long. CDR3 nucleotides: TGTGCCACAGAATCAGGACCCAGCACAGATACGCAGTATTTT. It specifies CATESGPSTDTQYF.

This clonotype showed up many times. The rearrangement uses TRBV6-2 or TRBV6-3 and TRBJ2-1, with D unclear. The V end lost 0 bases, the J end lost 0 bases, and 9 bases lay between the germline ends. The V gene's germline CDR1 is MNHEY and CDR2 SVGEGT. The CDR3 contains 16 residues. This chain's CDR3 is CASSYSSPSSYNEQFF. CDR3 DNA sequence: TGTGCCAGCAGTTACTCCAGCCCGAGCTCCTACAATGAGCAGTTCTTC.

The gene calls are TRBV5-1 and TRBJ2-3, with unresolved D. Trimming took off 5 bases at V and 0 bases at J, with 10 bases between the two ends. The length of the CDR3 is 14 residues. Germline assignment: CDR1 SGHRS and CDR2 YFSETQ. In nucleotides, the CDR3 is TGCGCCAGCAGATTAGTTTTGAGCACAGATACGCAGTATTTT. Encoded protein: CASRLVLSTDTQYF.

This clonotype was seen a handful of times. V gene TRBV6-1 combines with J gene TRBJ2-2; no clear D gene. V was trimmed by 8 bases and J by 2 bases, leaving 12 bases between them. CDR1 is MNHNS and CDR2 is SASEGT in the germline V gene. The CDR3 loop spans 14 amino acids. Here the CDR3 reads CASSGVFNTGELFF. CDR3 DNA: TGTGCCAGCTCGGGCGTCTTTAACACCGGGGAGCTGTTTTTT.

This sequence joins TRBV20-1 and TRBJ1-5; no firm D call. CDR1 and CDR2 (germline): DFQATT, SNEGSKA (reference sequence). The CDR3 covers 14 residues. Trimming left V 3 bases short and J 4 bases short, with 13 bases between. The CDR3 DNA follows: TGCAGTGCTAGTTCTGGGTTTGCTAATCAGCCCCAGCATTTT. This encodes CSASSGFANQPQHF.

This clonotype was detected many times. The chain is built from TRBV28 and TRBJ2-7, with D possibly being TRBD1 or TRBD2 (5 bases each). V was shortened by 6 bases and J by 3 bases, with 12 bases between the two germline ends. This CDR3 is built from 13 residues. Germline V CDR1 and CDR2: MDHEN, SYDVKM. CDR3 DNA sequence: TGTGCCAGCAGCGGGTGGGGGAGCTACGAGCAGTACTTC. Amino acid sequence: CASSGWGSYEQYF.

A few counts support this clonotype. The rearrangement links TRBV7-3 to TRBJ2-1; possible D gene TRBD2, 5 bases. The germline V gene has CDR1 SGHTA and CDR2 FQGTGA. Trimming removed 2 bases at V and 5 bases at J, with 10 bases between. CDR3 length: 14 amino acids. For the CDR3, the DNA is TGTGCCAGCAGCTTATCTGGGGAGCACAATGAGCAGTTCTTC. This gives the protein CASSLSGEHNEQFF.

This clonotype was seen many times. This chain's CDR3 is CASMVTYNTGELFF. In DNA form, the CDR3 reads TGTGCCAGCATGGTTACTTACAACACCGGGGAGCTGTTTTTT. The chain joins TRBV6-1 to TRBJ2-2; D not certain. Germline CDR1 reads MNHNS; CDR2 reads SASEGT. Trimming left V 7 bases short and J 2 bases short, with 11 bases between. This CDR3 region has 14 residues.

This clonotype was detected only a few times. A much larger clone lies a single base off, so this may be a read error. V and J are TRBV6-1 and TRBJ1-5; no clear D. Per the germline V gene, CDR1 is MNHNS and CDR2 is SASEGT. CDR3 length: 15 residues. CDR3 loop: CASRPYVAGNQLQHF. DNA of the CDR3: TGTGCCAGCAGACCCTATGTGGCCGGCAATCAGCTCCAGCATTTT.

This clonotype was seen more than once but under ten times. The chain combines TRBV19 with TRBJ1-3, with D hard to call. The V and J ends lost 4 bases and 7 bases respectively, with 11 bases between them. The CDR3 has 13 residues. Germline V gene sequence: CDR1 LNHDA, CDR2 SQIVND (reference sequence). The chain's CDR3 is CASSTPGGNTIYF. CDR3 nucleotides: TGTGCCAGTAGTACCCCAGGTGGGAACACCATATATTTT.